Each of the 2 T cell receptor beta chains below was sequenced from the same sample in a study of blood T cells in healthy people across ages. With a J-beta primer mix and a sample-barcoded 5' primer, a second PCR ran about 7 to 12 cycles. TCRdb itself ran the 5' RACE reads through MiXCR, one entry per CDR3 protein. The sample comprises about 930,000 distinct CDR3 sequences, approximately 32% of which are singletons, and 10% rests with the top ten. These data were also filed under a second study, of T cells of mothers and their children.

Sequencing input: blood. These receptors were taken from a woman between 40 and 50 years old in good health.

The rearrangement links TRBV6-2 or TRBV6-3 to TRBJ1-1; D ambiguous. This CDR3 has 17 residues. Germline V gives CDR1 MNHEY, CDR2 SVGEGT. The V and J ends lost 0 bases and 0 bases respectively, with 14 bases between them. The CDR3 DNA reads TGTGCCAGCAGTTACTCCACCTTGCAGGCGCTGAACACTGAAGCTTTCTTT. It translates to CASSYSTLQALNTEAFF.

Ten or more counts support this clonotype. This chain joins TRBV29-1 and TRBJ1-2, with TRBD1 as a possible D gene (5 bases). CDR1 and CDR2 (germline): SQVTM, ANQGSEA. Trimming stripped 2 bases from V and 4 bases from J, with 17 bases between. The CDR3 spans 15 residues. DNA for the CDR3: TGCAGCGTTGAAATCGGGGCGGTCGCGGGCTATGGCTACACCTTC. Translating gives CSVEIGAVAGYGYTF.